This T cell receptor (beta chain) appears in the sequencing data of a study of T-cell memory formation after mild COVID-19 (dated by TCRdb to the early 2020s). Context from the whole study: TCR sequence clusters from the two donors were largely donor specific. In two donors, T-cell clones that expanded and contracted after mild COVID-19 were tracked by sequencing TCRalpha and TCRbeta repertoires over time. The cohort was made up of two young adult volunteers, one female and one male, who were previously healthy. What the authors observed across the whole study: Contracting CD4+ clones were located mainly in the CM and EM memory subsets, whereas CD8+ clones were found to be enriched in EMRA. SARS-CoV-2 specificity of the second-wave clones peaking on day 37 was not confirmed. Balanced CD4/CD8 phenotypes were observed for clones contracting from day 15 to 85, whereas a bias towards CD4+ was observed for a second wave of clones expanding from day 15 to 37. The study included only two mild cases, and larger cohorts that include severe cases with pre-infection samples were judged to be necessary. Some responding clones were detected in pre-infection memory, suggesting pre-existing cross-reactive memory T cells joined the SARS-CoV-2 response.

Ficoll-Paque density gradient centrifugation was the method used to isolate PBMCs. For sequencing, an Illumina NovaSeq 6000 was employed. TCRalpha and TCRbeta cDNA libraries were constructed by 5'RACE with constant-segment primers, with sample barcodes and unique molecular identifiers being introduced. Trizol reagent was used to extract RNA from every sample. Libraries were amplified in two PCR steps, with a second sample barcode and Illumina TruSeq adapters added in the second step. Sequencing of the libraries was done on an Illumina NovaSeq, producing 2 x 150 bp paired-end reads. The original pipeline was this. The reads were demultiplexed and collapsed into UMI-guided consensus sequences using migec v1.2.7. Using mixcr v2.1.11, UMI consensuses were aligned to TRA and TRB V and J templates and then assembled into clonotypes. A clonotype was counted as expanded or contracted only if both edgeR and NoisET called the change significant, with noise models trained on biological replicates. For edgeR calls, the thresholds were a false discovery rate-adjusted p below 0.01 and a log2 fold-change of 1. As an exploratory analysis of dynamics, PCA with hierarchical clustering was applied to max-normalized trajectories of the 1000 most abundant clonotypes. Separately sequenced CD4+ and CD8+ repertoires were used to assign a CD4 or CD8 phenotype to each responding clone. TCRdb applied fastp at Q25 and MiXCR to the public reads, then kept only in-frame beta chains. Each entry merges the rows of one CDR3 protein and shows their most common DNA and genes. The authors' filters were not applied to this entry. The sample table contains roughly 510,000 distinct CDR3 sequences; only one count was recorded for roughly 17% of them. Roughly 8.2% of the sample is held by the ten biggest clonotypes.

After removal of 4 bases from V and 7 bases from J, the junction retains 17 bases not matched to a gene. The CDR3 sequence holds 18 residues, the cysteine and phenylalanine included. Left in the record is the CDR3 DNA by itself, 54 bases read in frame from the first base. CDR1 and CDR2 were assigned from the germline V gene as LGHNA and YSLEER. A note on this clonotype: Its antigen target is currently unknown. No base quality values were provided; no much bigger clone lies one nucleotide off.

Input material: PBMCs or a T cell subset sorted from them (not recorded which). The chain uses TRBV4-3 and TRBJ2-1; the central 9 bases match TRBD1. This TCR came from an adult woman who had mild COVID-19 (a few samples of this study predate the infection). The sample titles of this study are shuffled in the database, so cell type and time point are left out; the donor was told from shared clones. This receptor has the CDR3 CASSRIKGFGTGQNEQFF. The DNA is as follows: TGCGCCAGCAGCCGAATAAAAGGATTCGGGACAGGGCAAAATGAGCAGTTCTTC.